Here is one T cell receptor (beta chain) with its context. This sample is part of a study of blood T cell repertoires in COVID-19. Study background: From T cells, B-cell-depleted T cells, or PBMCs came the material, which was cDNA or gDNA.

As originally analysed: Cell counts per sample came from amplifying reference gene primers. Clones were sequenced by immunoSEQ multiplex PCR, and TCRdb holds only the in-frame ones, with some missing. The V and J calls and clone size are taken from that table; D and trimming were inferred from the DNA. The sample consists of 9,000 to 13,000 clones, 80% to 85% of them appearing once. The receptor's source is an older man with active COVID-19. The sequencing input was peripheral blood.

The CDR3 region has the DNA TGTGCCAGCAGCTTACAGGGTTTTAAGACGCAGTATTTT. Translated: CASSLQGFKTQYF. The chain joins TRBV7-3 to TRBJ2-3, with a weak D call TRBD1 (5 bases). The ends were cut back, 2 bases at V and 9 bases at J, with 12 bases in the middle. The CDR3 is 13 amino acids. Germline CDR1 SGHTA, CDR2 FQGTGA. The whole variable domain, filled in from reference TRBV7-3 and TRBJ2-3, reads GAGVSQTPSNKVTEKGKYVELRCDPISGHTALYWYRQSLGQGPEFLIYFQGTGAADDSGLPNDRFFAVRPEGSVSTLKIQRTERGDSAVYLCASSLQGFKTQYFGPGTRLTVL.